This T cell receptor (beta chain) was recorded in a study of cytomegalovirus exposure and HLA in healthy donors. Study at large: Most donors, around 81% of a few hundred genotyped, fell in the Caucasian-associated ancestry cluster. Study-level findings and limits: It was approximately 170 TCR beta chains that were listed as cytomegalovirus-associated. Other equally common chains were less clonally expanded than HLA-associated TCR beta chains, a later analysis showed. It was only CMV serostatus that was available as immune exposure information.

With respect to this clone: The antigen is not known.

The PCR contained 60 Vbeta and 13 Jbeta primers. Produced via immunoSEQ multiplex PCR; TCRdb's table is partial and in-frame only. The table includes 100,000 to 150,000 clones, roughly 77% detected once. This sequence originates from a man between 18 and 35 years old in good health and CMV-seronegative. Sequenced material: PBMCs.

The CDR3 loop is CASSQGIQGAARQFF. The DNA for the CDR3 is TGCGCCAGCAGCCAGGGGATACAGGGTGCCGCTCGGCAGTTCTTC. This chain joins TRBV4-3 and TRBJ2-1; maybe TRBD1 (6 bases). The CDR3 runs to 15 residues. Germline values: CDR1 LGHNA, CDR2 YSLEER. Trimming pared 3 bases from V and 12 bases from J, leaving 21 bases between.